Below are 32 T cell receptor beta chains sequenced from a single sample in a study of beta chain features in type 1 diabetes. The study reverse transcribed the entire isolated RNA, so it sequenced expressed TCRB transcripts. Assay: immunoSEQ multiplex PCR; the TCRdb copy retains only in-frame clones and omits some. In the table there are about 270,000 clones, 14% of which are singletons. The sequenced sample consisted of naive CD4+ T cells from blood. The origin of the receptors is a woman between 35 and 50 years old in good health.

The sample holds a few counts of this clone. Within the sample, other DNA sequences also encode this same CDR3. This sequence joins TRBV18 and TRBJ2-3; 9 nucleotides line up with TRBD2. V lost 0 bases, J lost 6 bases, and 7 bases stayed unmatched. The germline gives CDR1 KGHSH, CDR2 LQKENI. The CDR3 totals 16 residues. CDR3 residues: CASSPPGLAGGDTQYF. The CDR3 DNA reads TGTGCCAGCTCACCACCGGGACTAGCCGGGGGTGATACGCAGTATTTT.

This clone has a handful of counts. The V and J genes are TRBV4-1 and TRBJ1-1, with D possibly being TRBD1 (5 bases). Germline values: CDR1 MGHRA, CDR2 YSYEKL. V lost 4 bases and J 1 base, leaving 16 bases between the germline ends. CDR3 length equals 16 residues. CDR3 in DNA: TGCGCCAGCAGCCCCCGCCAGGGCCAAGGGAACACTGAAGCTTTCTTT. Its protein product is CASSPRQGQGNTEAFF.

The chain couples TRBV6-5 to TRBJ1-3, with D uncertain. The CDR3 is 16 residues long. Germline CDR1 MNHEY, CDR2 SVGAGI. V was trimmed by 2 bases and J by 0 bases, leaving 11 bases between them. The CDR3 spells CASSYSETPSGNTIYF. CDR3 nucleotides: TGTGCCAGCAGTTACAGTGAGACACCCTCTGGAAACACCATATATTTT.

There are a few counts of this clone. The V gene is TRBV5-1, the J gene TRBJ1-5; D call uncertain. Germline assignment: CDR1 SGHRS and CDR2 YFSETQ. The CDR3 sequence is 14 residues long. V gave up 0 bases and J gave up 4 bases, with 8 bases separating them. CDR3 residues: CASSLAAGNQPQHF. The CDR3 DNA reads as TGCGCCAGCAGCTTGGCCGCAGGAAATCAGCCCCAGCATTTT. Combining the CDR3 with reference TRBV5-1 and TRBJ1-5 gives the whole variable domain KAGVTQTPRYLIKTRGQQVTLSCSPISGHRSVSWYQQTPGQGLQFLFEYFSETQRNKGNFPGRFSGRQFSNSRSEMNVSTLELGDSALYLCASSLAAGNQPQHFGDGTRLSIL.

This clone was observed a few times. CDR3 protein: CASNSEGEQYF. CDR3 in DNA: TGTGCCAGCAATTCAGAGGGCGAGCAGTACTTC. The chain has TRBV11-2 and TRBJ2-7; a weak D match, TRBD2 (5 bases). Trimming stripped 7 bases from V and 6 bases from J, with 10 bases between. Per the germline V gene, CDR1 is SGHAT and CDR2 is FQNNGV. This CDR3 is built from 11 residues.

This clone was observed a few times. This chain links TRBV21-1 with TRBJ2-7; the D call in the table, TRBD2, was not verified against the DNA. TRBV21-1 is deemed a pseudogene. The CDR3 totals 11 residues. Here the CDR3 reads CASSKANEQYF. CDR3 nucleotide sequence: TGTGCCAGCAGCAAAGCTAACGAGCAGTACTTC.

The gene calls are TRBV15 and TRBJ2-2; a weak D match, TRBD1 (5 bases). Germline CDR1 reads LNHNV; CDR2 reads YYDKDF (reference sequence). CDR3 length: 17 residues. V was clipped by 2 bases and J by 3 bases, with 16 bases between them. The CDR3 loop reads CATSRSSGWGYTGELFF. CDR3 coding DNA: TGTGCCACCAGCAGAAGCAGTGGGTGGGGCTACACCGGGGAGCTGTTTTTT.

The J gene is TRBJ1-2, the V gene TRBV7-2; 11 bases are a match to TRBD1. V was pared by 5 bases and J by 8 bases, with 16 bases of the junction left unmatched. This CDR3 contains 17 residues. Germline CDR1 and CDR2: SGHTA and FQGNSA. DNA for the CDR3: TGTGCCAGCAGCACCCGACCGGGACAGGGGGGATCCGGCGGCTACACCTTC. Translated, it gives CASSTRPGQGGSGGYTF.

V usage is TRBV19 and J usage is TRBJ2-5, with 9 bases fitting TRBD2. The CDR3 length is 20 residues. V shed 5 bases and J 5 bases; nucleotides not matched to a gene: 24. Looked up from germline, CDR1 is LNHDA and CDR2 is SQIVND (reference sequence). The CDR3 loop is CASSPRRTSETFNFGETQYF. The CDR3 nucleotides read TGTGCCAGTAGTCCGCGACGGACTAGCGAGACTTTCAATTTCGGCGAGACCCAGTACTTC.

This clone was seen a few times. The V call is TRBV18, the J call TRBJ1-1, with D possibly being TRBD1 (5 bases). The CDR3 sequence is 13 residues long. Trimming pared 5 bases from V and 0 bases from J, leaving 7 bases between. Germline-derived CDR1 and CDR2 are KGHSH and LQKENI. DNA for the CDR3: TGTGCCAGCTCAACGACAGTGAACACTGAAGCTTTCTTT. It is translated as CASSTTVNTEAFF.

This chain joins TRBV18 and TRBJ2-3, with D possibly matching TRBD2 (5 bases). The germline V gene has CDR1 KGHSH and CDR2 LQKENI. This CDR3 is 13 amino acids long. With 5 bases removed from V and 4 bases from J, the gap between germline ends came to 10 bases. The CDR3 nucleotides read TGTGCCAGCTCATTAAGGCGGGCAGATACGCAGTATTTT. Encoded protein: CASSLRRADTQYF.

The V call is TRBV11-2, the J call TRBJ2-7, with TRBD2 matching over 8 bases. Trimming removed 6 bases from V and 0 bases from J; junction bases left unmatched: 10. Looked up from germline, CDR1 is SGHAT and CDR2 is FQNNGV. This CDR3 spans 16 amino acids. The CDR3 DNA sequence: TGTGCCAGCAGATCACGGGGGGGTGTTAGCTCCTACGAGCAGTACTTC. This codes for CASRSRGGVSSYEQYF.

This clone appeared a few times. The gene calls are TRBV5-6 and TRBJ2-5; the match to TRBD1 covers 10 bases. V was pared by 3 bases and J by 5 bases, with 7 bases of the junction left unmatched. The CDR3 is made up of 15 amino acids. Germline assignment: CDR1 SGHDT and CDR2 YYEEEE. CDR3 coding DNA: TGTGCCAGCAGCTCCTGGACAGGGGGACGGGAGACCCAGTACTTC. Protein sequence: CASSSWTGGRETQYF.

V is TRBV29-1 and J is TRBJ2-5; 9 bases line up with TRBD1. V lost 6 bases, J lost 2 bases, and 10 bases stayed unmatched. Per germline, CDR1 SQVTM and CDR2 ANQGSEA. This CDR3 comprises 15 residues. In DNA, the CDR3 is TGCAGCGTACCGGGACAGGGTTGGGGACAAGAGACCCAGTACTTC. It translates to CSVPGQGWGQETQYF. The variable domain in full, with the rest retrieved from reference TRBV29-1 and TRBJ2-5, is SAVISQKPSRDICQRGTSLTIQCQVDSQVTMMFWYRQQPGQSLTLIATANQGSEATYESGFVIDKFPISRPNLTFSTLTVSNMSPEDSSIYLCSVPGQGWGQETQYFGPGTRLLVL.

This chain links TRBV5-1 with TRBJ1-3; possible D gene TRBD1, 5 bases. This CDR3 spans 14 amino acids. The germline CDR1 and CDR2 sequences are SGHRS and YFSETQ. V was cut by 3 bases and J by 5 bases, with 12 bases left in between. This CDR3 reads CASSSTENRNTIYF. As DNA, the CDR3 is TGCGCCAGCAGCTCGACAGAAAACAGAAACACCATATATTTT.

The V gene is TRBV27, the J gene TRBJ1-5; no reliable D call. The V gene's germline CDR1 is MNHEY and CDR2 SMNVEV (reference sequence). V dropped 8 bases and J dropped 3 bases, with 17 bases sitting between them. The CDR3 contains 15 residues. CDR3: CASGSPAGINQPQHF. The CDR3 DNA reads as TGTGCCAGCGGAAGTCCTGCGGGAATCAATCAGCCCCAGCATTTT.

The rearrangement uses TRBV7-7 and TRBJ2-5, with no clear D. Trimming took off 3 bases at V and 5 bases at J, with 13 bases between the two ends. CDR1 SSHAT and CDR2 FNYEAQ come from the germline V gene (reference sequence). The CDR3 runs 14 residues. CDR3 residues: CASSFADRPETQYF. CDR3 bases: TGTGCCAGCAGCTTTGCAGATCGCCCCGAGACCCAGTACTTC.

This clone came up a few times. The rearrangement joins TRBV6-5 to TRBJ1-3; 7 bases align to TRBD1. V trimming: 6 bases; J trimming: 0 bases; junction bases outside the gene matches: 5. CDR3 size: 15 residues. Germline loops: CDR1 MNHEY, CDR2 SVGAGI. The CDR3, as DNA: TGTGCCAGCAGCCCCGGGACAGCCTCTGGAAACACCATATATTTT. It is translated as CASSPGTASGNTIYF.

This clone occurred a few times. The chain has TRBV9 and TRBJ2-1; TRBD2 might be the D (5 bases). Germline CDR1 SGDLS, CDR2 YYNGEE. V shed 0 bases and J shed 9 bases, with 10 bases lying between them. This CDR3 spans 13 amino acids. The CDR3 reads CASSVAAEGEQFF. The DNA of the CDR3 is TGTGCCAGCAGCGTAGCTGCCGAGGGTGAGCAGTTCTTC.

This clone was detected only a few times. The genes are TRBV7-9 and TRBJ1-1; D is possibly TRBD1 (6 bases). The V end was cut by 1 base, the J end by 7 bases, with 16 bases between. Germline V gene lookup returns CDR1 SEHNR and CDR2 FQNEAQ (reference sequence). The CDR3 length is 15 residues. For the CDR3, the DNA is TGTGCCAGCAGCTTAGGGGCAGGGGCTGGAGTTGAAGCTTTCTTT. Protein sequence: CASSLGAGAGVEAFF.

This clone occurred a few times. The chain carries TRBV15 and TRBJ2-1, with 12 bases aligning to TRBD2. The V segment lost 0 bases and the J segment 12 bases; nucleotides outside the gene matches: 9. Germline V gives CDR1 LNHNV, CDR2 YYDKDF (reference sequence). The CDR3 covers 16 residues. CDR3 DNA sequence: TGTGCCACCAGCAGAGATCCGGCTAGCGGGGGGGGACGGCAGTTCTTC. Its protein product is CATSRDPASGGGRQFF.

The gene calls are TRBV7-9 and TRBJ1-2; D is ambiguous. The CDR3 is 13 amino acids. The germline CDR1 and CDR2 sequences are SEHNR and FQNEAQ (reference sequence). Between the trimmed V and J ends, which lost 6 bases and 7 bases, there was a span of 15 bases. CDR3 in amino acids: CASSYPGRAGYTF. CDR3 DNA sequence: TGTGCCAGCAGTTATCCCGGGAGGGCTGGCTACACCTTC.

This clone was seen a few times. The gene calls are TRBV15 and TRBJ1-2; D is perhaps TRBD1 (6 bases). Trimming took 5 bases from V and 5 from J, leaving 9 bases between them. Germline V gene lookup returns CDR1 LNHNV and CDR2 YYDKDF (reference sequence). CDR3 length equals 12 residues. This CDR3 reads CATSDRSYGYTF. The CDR3 DNA reads as TGTGCCACCAGCGACAGGTCTTATGGCTACACCTTC.

This clone was observed a few times. The rearrangement uses TRBV5-4 and TRBJ1-1; maybe TRBD1 (6 bases). This CDR3 region has 13 residues. V lost 4 bases, J lost 9 bases, and 16 bases lay in between. Germline values: CDR1 SGHNT, CDR2 YYREEE (reference sequence). The CDR3 DNA reads TGTGCCAGCAGCCAGAAGACCGGGACAAAAGCTTTCTTT. Encoded protein: CASSQKTGTKAFF.

The rearrangement links TRBV18 to TRBJ2-7; 8 nucleotides align to TRBD1. J lost 2 bases, V lost 2 bases, and 8 bases had no gene match. The length of the CDR3 is 16 residues. Per the germline V gene, CDR1 is KGHSH and CDR2 is LQKENI. CDR3 sequence reads: CASSPFLGTGAYEQYF. As DNA, the CDR3 is TGTGCCAGCTCACCATTTCTGGGGACAGGAGCCTACGAGCAGTACTTC.

The J gene is TRBJ2-7, the V gene TRBV4-1; tentatively, D is TRBD1 (7 bases). Trimming stripped 3 bases from V and 5 bases from J, with 17 bases between. This CDR3 has 15 amino acids. Germline V gives CDR1 MGHRA, CDR2 YSYEKL. CDR3 sequence (DNA): TGCGCCAGCAGCCAGCGGGGACAGAACTTCGACGAGCAGTACTTC. It translates to CASSQRGQNFDEQYF.

The genes are TRBV18 and TRBJ2-4, with a tentative D call TRBD2 (6 bases). Germline CDR1 KGHSH, CDR2 LQKENI. This CDR3 contains 15 residues. V gave up 3 bases and J gave up 6 bases, with 15 bases separating them. CDR3 coding DNA: TGTGCCAGCTCACCCCCGGGGACTTATGCAAACATTCAGTACTTC. Translated: CASSPPGTYANIQYF.

The chain uses TRBV5-1 and TRBJ2-3; D is possibly TRBD2 (7 bases). This CDR3 has 18 amino acids. Germline CDR1 SGHRS, CDR2 YFSETQ. Trimming left V 0 bases short and J 3 bases short, with 20 bases between. CDR3 coding DNA: TGCGCCAGCAGCTTGGTGAGGGGGGGAACGGGAACGACAGATACGCAGTATTTT. Translation gives CASSLVRGGTGTTDTQYF.

The genes are TRBV7-9 and TRBJ2-3, with D possibly matching TRBD2 (5 bases). Germline V gives CDR1 SEHNR, CDR2 FQNEAQ (reference sequence). The CDR3 totals 17 residues. Trimming cost V 1 base and J 1 base, with 15 bases left between them. The CDR3: CASSLGGWGSGTDTQYF. In DNA form, the CDR3 reads TGTGCCAGCAGCTTAGGAGGGTGGGGATCTGGCACAGATACGCAGTATTTT. Looking up the rest from reference TRBV7-9 and TRBJ2-3 gives the full variable domain: DTGVSQNPRHKITKRGQNVTFRCDPISEHNRLYWYRQTLGQGPEFLTYFQNEAQLEKSRLLSDRFSAERPKGSFSTLEIQRTEQGDSAMYLCASSLGGWGSGTDTQYFGPGTRLTVL.

This clone was seen a few times. The chain employs TRBV9 and TRBJ2-3, with 7 bases that match TRBD1. CDR1 SGDLS and CDR2 YYNGEE come from the germline V gene. The CDR3 covers 15 residues. The V segment lost 4 bases and the J segment 9 bases; nucleotides outside the gene matches: 14. The CDR3 reads CASSTSGTVSPTQYF. The CDR3 DNA sequence: TGTGCCAGCAGCACCTCCGGGACAGTCTCCCCCACGCAGTATTTT.

This clone has more than one count but fewer than ten. The chain employs TRBV13 and TRBJ2-2; 10 bases are shared with TRBD2. The junction had 6 bases not matched to a gene; V was cut back by 3 bases and J by 2 bases. CDR1 is PRHDT, CDR2 FYEKMQ, per germline (reference sequence). The CDR3 is made up of 17 amino acids. Written as DNA, the CDR3 is TGTGCCAGCAGCTTTTACGCTAGCGGGGGTAACACCGGGGAGCTGTTTTTT. Translated, it gives CASSFYASGGNTGELFF.

The gene calls are TRBV6-1 and TRBJ1-5; perhaps TRBD1 as D (5 bases). Germline CDR1 reads MNHNS; CDR2 reads SASEGT. CDR3 length equals 15 residues. Trimming took 6 bases from V and 6 from J, leaving 18 bases between them. This CDR3 reads CASSPQGGRVQPQHF. The CDR3 DNA is TGTGCCAGCAGCCCGCAGGGAGGAAGGGTTCAGCCCCAGCATTTT.